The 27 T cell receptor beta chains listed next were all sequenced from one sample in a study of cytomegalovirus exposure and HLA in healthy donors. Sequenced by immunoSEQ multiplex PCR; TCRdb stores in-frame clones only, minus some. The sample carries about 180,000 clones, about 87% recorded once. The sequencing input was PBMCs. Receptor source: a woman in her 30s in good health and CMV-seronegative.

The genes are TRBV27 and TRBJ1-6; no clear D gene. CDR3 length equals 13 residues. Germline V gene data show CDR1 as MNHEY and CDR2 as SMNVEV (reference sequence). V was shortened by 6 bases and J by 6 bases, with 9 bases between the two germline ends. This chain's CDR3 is CASSQTPNSPLHF. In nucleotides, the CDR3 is TGTGCCAGCAGCCAGACTCCTAATTCACCCCTCCACTTT.

CDR3 sequence reads: CASAGSRGSSTDTQYF. In DNA, the CDR3 is TGTGCCAGCGCGGGCAGTAGAGGGTCTAGCACAGATACGCAGTATTTT. The V call is TRBV9, the J call TRBJ2-3; the D gene is possibly TRBD2 (5 bases). Germline-derived CDR1 and CDR2 are SGDLS and YYNGEE. V was trimmed by 7 bases and J by 0 bases, leaving 18 bases between them. The CDR3 contains 16 residues.

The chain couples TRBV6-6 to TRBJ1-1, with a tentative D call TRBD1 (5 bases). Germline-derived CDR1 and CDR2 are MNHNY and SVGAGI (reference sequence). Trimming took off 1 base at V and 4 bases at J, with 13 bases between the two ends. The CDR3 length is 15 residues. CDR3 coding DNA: TGTGCCAGCAGTTACTTAGCGGGGGGAGGCACTGAAGCTTTCTTT. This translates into CASSYLAGGGTEAFF.

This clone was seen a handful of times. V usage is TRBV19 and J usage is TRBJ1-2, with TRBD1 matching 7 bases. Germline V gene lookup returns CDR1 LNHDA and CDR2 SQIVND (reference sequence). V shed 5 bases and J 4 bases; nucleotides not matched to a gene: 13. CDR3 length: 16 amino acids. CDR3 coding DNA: TGTGCCAGTAGTGCCCAGACAGGGATAGTAAGCTATGGCTACACCTTC. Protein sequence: CASSAQTGIVSYGYTF.

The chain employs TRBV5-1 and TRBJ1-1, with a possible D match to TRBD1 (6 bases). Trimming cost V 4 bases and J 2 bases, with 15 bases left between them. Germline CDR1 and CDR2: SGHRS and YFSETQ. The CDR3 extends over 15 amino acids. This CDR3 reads CASSMDSGSNTEAFF. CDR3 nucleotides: TGCGCCAGCAGCATGGACAGTGGATCTAACACTGAAGCTTTCTTT.

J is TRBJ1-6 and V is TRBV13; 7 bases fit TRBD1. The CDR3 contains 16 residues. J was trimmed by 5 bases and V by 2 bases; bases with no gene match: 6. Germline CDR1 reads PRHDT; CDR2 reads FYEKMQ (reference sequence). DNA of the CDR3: TGTGCCAGCAGCTTAAGGCAGGGGGGAAATAATTCACCCCTCCACTTT. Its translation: CASSLRQGGNNSPLHF.

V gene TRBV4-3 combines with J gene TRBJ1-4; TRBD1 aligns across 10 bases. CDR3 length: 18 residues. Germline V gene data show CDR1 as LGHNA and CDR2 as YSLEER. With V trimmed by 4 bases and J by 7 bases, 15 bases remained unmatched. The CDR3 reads CASSPEDRGILMVEKLFF. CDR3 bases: TGCGCCAGCAGCCCTGAGGACAGGGGGATCCTCATGGTTGAAAAACTGTTTTTT.

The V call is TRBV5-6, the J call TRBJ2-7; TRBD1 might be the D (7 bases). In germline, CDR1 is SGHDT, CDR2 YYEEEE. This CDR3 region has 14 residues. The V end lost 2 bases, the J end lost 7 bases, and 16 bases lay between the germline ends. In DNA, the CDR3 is TGTGCCAGCAGCTTTCCGACAGGGACTGGGGAGCAGTACTTC. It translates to CASSFPTGTGEQYF.

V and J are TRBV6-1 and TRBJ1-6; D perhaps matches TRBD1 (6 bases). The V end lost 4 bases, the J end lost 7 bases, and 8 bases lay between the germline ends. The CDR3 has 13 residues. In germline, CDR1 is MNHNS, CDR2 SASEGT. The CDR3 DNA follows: TGTGCCAGCAGTGGGACAGTAAATTCACCCCTCCACTTT. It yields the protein CASSGTVNSPLHF.

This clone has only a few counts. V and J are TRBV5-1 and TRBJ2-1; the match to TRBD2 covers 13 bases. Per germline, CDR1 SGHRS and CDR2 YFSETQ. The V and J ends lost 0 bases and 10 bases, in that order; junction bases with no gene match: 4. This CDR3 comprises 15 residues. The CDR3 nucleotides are TGCGCCAGCAGCTTGGAGGGGACTAGCGGGGCCGAGCAGTTCTTC. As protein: CASSLEGTSGAEQFF. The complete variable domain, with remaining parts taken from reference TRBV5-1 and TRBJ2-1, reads KAGVTQTPRYLIKTRGQQVTLSCSPISGHRSVSWYQQTPGQGLQFLFEYFSETQRNKGNFPGRFSGRQFSNSRSEMNVSTLELGDSALYLCASSLEGTSGAEQFFGPGTRLTVL.

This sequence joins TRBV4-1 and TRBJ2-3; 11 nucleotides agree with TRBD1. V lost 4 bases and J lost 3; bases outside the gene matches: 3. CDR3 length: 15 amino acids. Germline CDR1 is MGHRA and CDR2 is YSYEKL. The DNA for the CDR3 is TGCGCCAGCAGCCGGACAGGGGGCAGGACAGATACGCAGTATTTT. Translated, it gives CASSRTGGRTDTQYF.

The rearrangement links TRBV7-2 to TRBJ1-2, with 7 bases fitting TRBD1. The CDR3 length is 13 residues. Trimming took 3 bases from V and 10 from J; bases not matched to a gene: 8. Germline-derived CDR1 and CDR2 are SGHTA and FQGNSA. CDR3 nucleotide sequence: TGTGCCAGCAGCTTTCCGACAGGGCGGGCCTACACCTTC. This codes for CASSFPTGRAYTF.

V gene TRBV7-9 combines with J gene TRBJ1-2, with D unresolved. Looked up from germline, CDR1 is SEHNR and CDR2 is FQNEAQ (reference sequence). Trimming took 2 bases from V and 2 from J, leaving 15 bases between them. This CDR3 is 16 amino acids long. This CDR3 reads CASSLIAGALNYGYTF. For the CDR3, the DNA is TGTGCCAGCAGCTTAATCGCAGGCGCACTGAACTATGGCTACACCTTC.

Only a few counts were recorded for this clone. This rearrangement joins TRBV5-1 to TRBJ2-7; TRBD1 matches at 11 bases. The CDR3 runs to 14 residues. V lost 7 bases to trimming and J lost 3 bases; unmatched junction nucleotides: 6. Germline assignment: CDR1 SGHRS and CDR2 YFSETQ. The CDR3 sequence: CASQTGTGGYEQYF. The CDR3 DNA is TGCGCCAGCCAGACCGGGACAGGGGGCTACGAGCAGTACTTC.

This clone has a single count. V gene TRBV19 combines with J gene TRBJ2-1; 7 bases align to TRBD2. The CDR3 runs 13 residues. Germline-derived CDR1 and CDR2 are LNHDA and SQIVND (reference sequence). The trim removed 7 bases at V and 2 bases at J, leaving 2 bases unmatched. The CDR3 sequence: CASIGTTYNEQFF. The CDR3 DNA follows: TGTGCCAGTATCGGGACTACCTACAATGAGCAGTTCTTC.

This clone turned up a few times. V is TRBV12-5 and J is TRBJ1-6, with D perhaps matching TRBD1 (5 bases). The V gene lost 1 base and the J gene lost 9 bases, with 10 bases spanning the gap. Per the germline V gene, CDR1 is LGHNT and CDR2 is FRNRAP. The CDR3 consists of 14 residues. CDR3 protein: CASGLGGGASPLHF. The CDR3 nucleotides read TGTGCTAGTGGTTTGGGGGGGGGTGCTTCACCCCTCCACTTT. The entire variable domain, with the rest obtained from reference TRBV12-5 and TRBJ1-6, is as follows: DARVTQTPRHKVTEMGQEVTMRCQPILGHNTVFWYRQTMMQGLELLAYFRNRAPLDDSGMPKDRFSAEMPDATLATLKIQPSEPRDSAVYFCASGLGGGASPLHFGNGTRLTVT.

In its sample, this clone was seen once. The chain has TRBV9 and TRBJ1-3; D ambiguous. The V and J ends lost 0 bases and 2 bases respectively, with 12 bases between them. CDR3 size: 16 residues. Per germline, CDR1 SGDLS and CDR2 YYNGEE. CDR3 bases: TGTGCCAGCAGCGTAGCGTTAGTTAACCCTGGAAACACCATATATTTT. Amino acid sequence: CASSVALVNPGNTIYF. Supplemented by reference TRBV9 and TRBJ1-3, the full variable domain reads DSGVTQTPKHLITATGQRVTLRCSPRSGDLSVYWYQQSLDQGLQFLIQYYNGEERAKGNILERFSAQQFPDLHSELNLSSLELGDSALYFCASSVALVNPGNTIYFGEGSWLTVV.

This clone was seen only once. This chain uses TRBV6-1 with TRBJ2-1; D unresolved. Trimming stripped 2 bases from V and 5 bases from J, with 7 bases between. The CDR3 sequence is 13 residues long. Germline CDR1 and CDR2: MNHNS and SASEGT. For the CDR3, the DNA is TGTGCCAGCAGTGAAATACGAGACAATGAGCAGTTCTTC. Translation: CASSEIRDNEQFF.

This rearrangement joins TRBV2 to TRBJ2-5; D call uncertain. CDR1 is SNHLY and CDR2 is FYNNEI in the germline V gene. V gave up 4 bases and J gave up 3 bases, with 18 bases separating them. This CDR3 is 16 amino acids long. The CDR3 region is CASSGVASGFEETQYF. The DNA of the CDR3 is TGTGCCAGCAGTGGCGTAGCTTCGGGTTTCGAAGAGACCCAGTACTTC.

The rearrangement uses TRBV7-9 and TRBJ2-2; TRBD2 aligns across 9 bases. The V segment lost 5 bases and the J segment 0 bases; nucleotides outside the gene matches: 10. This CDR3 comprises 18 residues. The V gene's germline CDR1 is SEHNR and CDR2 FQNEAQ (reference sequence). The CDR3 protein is CASSPWRAGGSNTGELFF. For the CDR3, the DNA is TGTGCCAGCAGCCCATGGAGAGCGGGGGGATCGAACACCGGGGAGCTGTTTTTT.

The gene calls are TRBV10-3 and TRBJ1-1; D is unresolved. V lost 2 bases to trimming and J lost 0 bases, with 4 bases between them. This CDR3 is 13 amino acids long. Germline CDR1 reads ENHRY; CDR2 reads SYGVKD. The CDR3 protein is CAISEQMNTEAFF. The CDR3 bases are TGTGCCATCAGTGAGCAGATGAACACTGAAGCTTTCTTT.

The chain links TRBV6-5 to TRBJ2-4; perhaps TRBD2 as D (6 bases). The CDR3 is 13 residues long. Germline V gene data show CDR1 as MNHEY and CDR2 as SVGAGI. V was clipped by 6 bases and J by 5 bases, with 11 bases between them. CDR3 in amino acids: CASSRGEQNIQYF. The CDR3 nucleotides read TGTGCCAGCAGCCGCGGGGAACAAAACATTCAGTACTTC.

CDR3 nucleotide sequence: TGTGCCAGCAGCCCCTTAGGGGGATACAATGAGCAGTTCTTC. It codes for CASSPLGGYNEQFF. The rearrangement uses TRBV5-4 and TRBJ2-1; perhaps TRBD1 as D (6 bases). The V end lost 4 bases, the J end lost 4 bases, and 12 bases lay between the germline ends. CDR3 length equals 14 residues. Germline V lookup: CDR1 SGHNT, CDR2 YYREEE (reference sequence). Full variable domain (outside the CDR3, taken from reference TRBV5-4 and TRBJ2-1): ETGVTQSPTHLIKTRGQQVTLRCSSQSGHNTVSWYQQALGQGPQFIFQYYREEENGRGNFPPRFSGLQFPNYSSELNVNALELDDSALYLCASSPLGGYNEQFFGPGTRLTVL.

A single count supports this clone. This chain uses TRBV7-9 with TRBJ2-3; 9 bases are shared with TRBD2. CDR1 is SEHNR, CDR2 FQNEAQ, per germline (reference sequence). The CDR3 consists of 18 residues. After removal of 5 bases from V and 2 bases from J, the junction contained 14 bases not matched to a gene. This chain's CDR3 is CASSPPVSSGTITDTQYF. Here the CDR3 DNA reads TGTGCCAGCAGCCCACCTGTGTCTAGCGGGACCATCACAGATACGCAGTATTTT.

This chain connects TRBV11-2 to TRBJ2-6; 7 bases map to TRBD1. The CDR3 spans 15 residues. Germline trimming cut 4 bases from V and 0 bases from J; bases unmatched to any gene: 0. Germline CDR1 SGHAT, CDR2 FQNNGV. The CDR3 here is CASSSGGSGANVLTF. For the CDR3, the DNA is TGTGCCAGCAGCTCAGGGGGCTCTGGGGCCAACGTCCTGACTTTC. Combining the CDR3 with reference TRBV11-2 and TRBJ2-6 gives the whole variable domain EAGVAQSPRYKIIEKRQSVAFWCNPISGHATLYWYQQILGQGPKLLIQFQNNGVVDDSQLPKDRFSAERLKGVDSTLKIQPAKLEDSAVYLCASSSGGSGANVLTFGAGSRLTVL.

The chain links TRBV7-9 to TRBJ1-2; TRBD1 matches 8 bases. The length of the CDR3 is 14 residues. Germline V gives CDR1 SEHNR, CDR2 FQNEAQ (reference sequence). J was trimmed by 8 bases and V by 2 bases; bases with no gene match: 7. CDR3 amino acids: CASSLTGGGGGYTF. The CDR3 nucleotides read TGTGCCAGCAGCTTAACAGGGGGTGGAGGAGGCTACACCTTC.

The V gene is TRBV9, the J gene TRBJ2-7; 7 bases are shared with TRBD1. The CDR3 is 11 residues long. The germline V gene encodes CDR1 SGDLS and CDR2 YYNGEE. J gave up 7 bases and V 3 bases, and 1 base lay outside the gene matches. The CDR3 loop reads CASSATGEQYF. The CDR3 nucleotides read TGTGCCAGCAGCGCGACAGGGGAGCAGTACTTC.